The sequence of this T cell receptor beta chain was determined in a study of blood T cells in healthy people across ages (dated by TCRdb to about 2015). For context, the study as a whole: In model experiments, roughly one uniquely barcoded TCR beta cDNA molecule per two T cells was captured by template switching. The donors were divided into four age groups: young (average around 16 years), middle-aged (about 39), aged (about 60) and long-lived (around 80). The study analyzed two additional independent replicas of 1 million unique cDNA reads from the same blood draw for two donors, one aged 18 to 30 and one aged 80 or older. To track age-related changes in TCR beta repertoire diversity, the study relied on deep sequencing normalized with unique cDNA molecular identifiers. General findings and caveats noted by the study authors: Because profiling used bulk unsorted PBMCs, naive and antigen-experienced compartments could not be compared conclusively. As age increased, observed TCR beta diversity per million T cells dropped in a roughly linear way, and a significant reduction was already evident by age 40. The percentage of naive T cells measured by flow cytometry correlated strongly with observed TCR beta diversity. Compared with the aged group, the long-lived group had more naive CD4+ T cells, fewer expanded clones and increased TCR diversity, suggesting age selection. Donor CMV infection status was unknown, potentially confounding age-related changes in expanded clonotypes. Estimates of total diversity from one million sequenced T cells were regarded as lower bounds and underestimates.

Systemically healthy Caucasian individuals from Russia, around 38 in total and aged roughly 6 to 100 years, were included as donors. Each donor gave about 9.2 milliliters of peripheral blood, drawn into EDTA-treated Vacutainer tubes. PBMCs were isolated by Ficoll-Paque density-gradient centrifugation, with at least 6 million obtained per sample. Total RNA was extracted from PBMCs with Trizol reagent, with at least 6 micrograms obtained per sample. For every donor, an aliquot of PBMCs went through flow cytometry to measure the percentages of naive CD45RAhigh/CD27high T cells. The CDR3 holds 13 amino acids from the cysteine to the phenylalanine. Only CDR3 DNA is held: 39 bases, read in frame from base 1. As encoded in the germline V gene, CDR1 is SGDLS while CDR2 is YYNGEE. V loses 3 bases, J loses 3 bases, and the germline ends lie 9 bases apart. Libraries were made using 5' RACE. Sequencing relied on an Illumina HiSeq 2500. A second PCR of about 7 to 12 cycles was run with a J-beta primer mix and a sample-barcoded 5' primer. A unique molecular identifier was introduced onto each TCR beta cDNA molecule by a template-switch 5' adaptor carrying 12 random nucleotides. Each sample yielded at least 3 million CDR3-containing paired-end reads. All of the RNA was converted into first-strand cDNA using the Mint cDNA synthesis kit, with a TRBC-specific oligonucleotide serving as the primer. After uracil-DNA glycosylase treatment, a first 18-cycle PCR used universal primers M1SS and BC2_uni_R on all cDNA. In the paper's pipeline: Normalization of each sample was performed by random selection of 1 million high-quality reads, each carrying a distinct molecular identifier. Reads with shared molecular identifiers were discarded instead of being binned into consensus sequences. MiTCR, run with a Q25 quality threshold and the strictest error-elimination algorithm, handled CDR3 identification, clonotype clustering and error correction. A nonparametric unseen species model using Euler transformation provided a lower-bound estimate of total TCR beta diversity. Starting from the raw public reads, TCRdb applied fastp trimming at Q25, assembled clones with MiXCR and retained in-frame beta chains. Identical CDR3 proteins give one entry, which carries the most common genes and DNA. The V and J calls shown here were made by TCRdb, not taken from the authors' results. This sample is represented by roughly 550,000 distinct CDR3 sequences; around 24% of them were singletons. Approximately 8.7% of the sample lies in the top ten.

This clonotype was recorded a few times. The clone's antigen remains unknown. No base-level quality is on record; no much larger clone is a single base apart. This same sample was also taken into another study, of T cells of mothers and their children. Per that second paper: Donors were nine systemically healthy Caucasian individuals: three mothers and their six children. cDNA synthesis used all of the extracted RNA, with roughly 1.5 ug of RNA in each 15 ul reaction. In the second PCR, sample barcodes and 2-4 random nucleotides were introduced via the M1S primer. Over 8 million TCR beta CDR3 reads were obtained for each mother, and 2.5 million to 3.5 million reads were obtained for each child. In both related and unrelated pairs, thymic selection shapes the output of TCR recombination in a similar way, with inherited differences having only a minor effect. Normalized repertoire overlap in related mother-child pairs was always slightly higher than in unrelated mother-child pairs, but the difference was never significant. Persistent microchimeric T cell clones were not detected, at a sensitivity of about 99 clones per million clonotypes. Deep NGS was used in the study to compare the TCR beta repertoires of mothers and children and to look for features that separate related mother-child pairs from unrelated individuals. The mean age was about 40 +/- 4 years for the mothers and approximately 11 +/- 4 years for the children. After adapter ligation with NEBNext reagents, the libraries were sequenced on Illumina HiSeq 2000 with 100+100 nt paired-end reads. Mother and child libraries were prepared a month apart and sequenced in separate runs to prevent cross-contamination. Each donor had between about 450,000 and 2,200,000 distinct TCR beta clonotypes identified. Naive TCR beta clonotypes were estimated from low-frequency clonotypes matched to each donor's FACS-determined naive share, without sorting.

The sequence joins TRBV9 to TRBJ2-5; the D segment could be TRBD2, given 6 matching bases. The sample was blood. The clonotype comes from a boy aged 5-17 years in good health. The CDR3 sequence is CASSGKREETQYF. The sequenced DNA is TGTGCCAGCAGCGGGAAGCGGGAAGAGACCCAGTACTTC.